This T cell receptor beta chain is drawn from a study of OX40 agonist ivuxolimab in advanced cancers. Findings and limits, study-wide: Dose levels from 0.1 to 3.0 mg/kg saw CD4+ and CD8+ blood T cells expand clonally by week 6.

TCRdb keeps only in-frame clones here, not all; method: immunoSEQ multiplex PCR. The repertoire holds some 65,000 clones, with roughly 84% as singletons. Looked up from germline, CDR1 is SNHLY and CDR2 is FYNNEI. The V gene lost 6 bases and the J gene lost 3 bases, with 18 bases spanning the gap. The CDR3 sequence is 16 residues long. To note about this clone: Its target is not known.

This receptor was taken from an adult with an advanced solid tumor such as melanoma, head and neck, liver or kidney cancer. V gene TRBV2 combines with J gene TRBJ1-5; D is ambiguous. Sequencing used CD4+ or CD8+ T cells sorted from blood, obtained in a trial of the OX40 agonist ivuxolimab. The CDR3 reads CASSLRAEFLNQPQHF. The CDR3 nucleotides read TGTGCCAGCAGCCTACGGGCGGAATTCCTCAATCAGCCCCAGCATTTT.